The T cell receptor (beta chain) described here comes from a study of CD8+ T cells in alopecia areata. For the study at large: Once tofacitinib had been taken for 6 to 18 months, 6 months off drug followed.

V lost 6 bases, J lost 6 bases, and 9 bases stayed unmatched. Germline CDR1 and CDR2: LNHNV and YYDKDF (reference sequence). The CDR3 is 15 residues long. Samples from alopecia areata patients were lesional scalp punch biopsies and peripheral blood. Reverse transcription of extracted RNA yielded cDNA, which provided the sequencing template. The assay was immunoSEQ multiplex PCR, and TCRdb's table has in-frame clones only and misses some. Among 20,000 or so clones listed, under 75% were seen once. Sequencing was performed on skin, taken at week 0. The V gene is TRBV15, the J gene TRBJ1-5; 9 bases are shared with TRBD1. The source of this sequence is a human donor with alopecia areata. This chain's CDR3 is CATRPDRGDGQPQHF. The CDR3, as DNA: TGTGCCACCAGACCGGACAGGGGCGATGGTCAGCCCCAGCATTTT.